The 25 T cell receptor beta chains listed next were all sequenced from one sample in a study of cytomegalovirus exposure and HLA in healthy donors. The study ran its PCR with 60 Vbeta and 13 Jbeta primers. Some clones are missing from TCRdb's copy, which holds only in-frame ones; the method was immunoSEQ multiplex PCR. The table includes 200,000 or so clones, approximately 84% detected once. Input material: PBMCs. The receptors come from a boy between 10 and 17 years old in good health and CMV-seronegative.

The chain combines TRBV7-8 with TRBJ2-5; D gene uncertain. The V gene lost 0 bases and the J gene lost 3 bases, with 11 bases spanning the gap. CDR3 length: 15 residues. Germline assignment: CDR1 SGHVS and CDR2 FQNEAQ. The CDR3 region is CASSLAVNSKETQYF. The CDR3 DNA follows: TGTGCCAGCAGCTTAGCGGTAAACTCCAAAGAGACCCAGTACTTC.

The count of this clone is one. The V and J genes are TRBV15 and TRBJ1-2; TRBD1 is a possible D gene (5 bases). Germline values: CDR1 LNHNV, CDR2 YYDKDF (reference sequence). The CDR3 is 13 amino acids. V was shortened by 1 base and J by 8 bases, with 11 bases between the two germline ends. The CDR3 loop reads CATSRVGGKGYTF. In nucleotides, the CDR3 is TGTGCCACCAGCAGAGTCGGGGGGAAAGGCTACACCTTC.

Details on this clone: Other DNA sequences from this sample encode an identical CDR3 as well. This sequence joins TRBV30 and TRBJ1-1; D unclear. The CDR3 covers 11 residues. Germline lookup yields CDR1 GTSNPN and CDR2 SVGIG (reference sequence). Trimming took 5 bases from V and 1 from J, leaving 5 bases between them. CDR3 protein: CAWSRNTEAFF. CDR3 in DNA: TGTGCCTGGTCCAGGAACACTGAAGCTTTCTTT.

Only a few counts were recorded for this clone. As DNA, the CDR3 is TGTGCCAGCAGCTTTCCGGGACAGGGGGCTGGTGGCTACACCTTC. Translating it yields CASSFPGQGAGGYTF. The genes are TRBV7-9 and TRBJ1-2; TRBD1 matches 12 bases. J lost 7 bases, V lost 3 bases, and 6 bases had no gene match. The germline V gene has CDR1 SEHNR and CDR2 FQNEAQ (reference sequence). This CDR3 has 15 residues.

This chain uses TRBV2 with TRBJ1-2; a possible D gene is TRBD1 (6 bases). V lost 4 bases to trimming and J lost 2 bases, with 8 bases between them. CDR1 SNHLY and CDR2 FYNNEI come from the germline V gene. This CDR3 spans 13 amino acids. In DNA form, the CDR3 reads TGTGCCAGCAGTGGAACAGGGAACTATGGCTACACCTTC. This translates into CASSGTGNYGYTF. The complete variable domain, with remaining parts taken from reference TRBV2 and TRBJ1-2, reads EPEVTQTPSHQVTQMGQEVILRCVPISNHLYFYWYRQILGQKVEFLVSFYNNEISEKSEIFDDQFSVERPDGSNFTLKIRSTKLEDSAMYFCASSGTGNYGYTFGSGTRLTVV.

CDR3 in DNA: TGTGCCAGCAGATCTTCAGGGGGCACTGGAAACACCATATATTTT. This gives the protein CASRSSGGTGNTIYF. The chain recombines TRBV27 with TRBJ1-3; 8 bases fit TRBD1. Germline-derived CDR1 and CDR2 are MNHEY and SMNVEV (reference sequence). V dropped 6 bases and J dropped 2; count of bases not matched to a gene: 6. This CDR3 contains 15 residues.

V is TRBV4-3 and J is TRBJ1-4; no firm D call. Between the trimmed V and J ends, which lost 0 bases and 4 bases, there was a span of 18 bases. The CDR3 is 18 amino acids. Germline V CDR1 and CDR2: LGHNA, YSLEER. DNA of the CDR3: TGCGCCAGCAGCCAAGACCAGTTGTCTCGGGGAATTAATGAAAAACTGTTTTTT. It yields the protein CASSQDQLSRGINEKLFF.

The chain links TRBV7-2 to TRBJ2-7, with TRBD1 matching 7 bases. The germline gives CDR1 SGHTA, CDR2 FQGNSA. The J segment lost 4 bases and the V segment lost 3 bases, leaving 12 bases of the junction unmatched. This CDR3 is built from 16 residues. CDR3 in amino acids: CASSFPRGSFRYEQYF. The CDR3 nucleotides are TGTGCCAGCAGCTTCCCCAGGGGGAGCTTTAGGTACGAGCAGTACTTC.

Note on this clone: Relative to the germline gene, one junction end is altered; a read error may explain this. The genes are TRBV6-4 and TRBJ2-7; 14 nucleotides match TRBD2. This CDR3 has 19 residues. Germline V lookup: CDR1 MRHNA, CDR2 SNTAGT. CDR3 loop: CASRDLPGLAGVYSYEQYF. DNA for the CDR3: TGTGCCAGCAGAGACTTACCGGGACTAGCGGGAGTGTACTCCTACGAGCAGTACTTC.

The V call is TRBV6-6, the J call TRBJ1-5; D possibly corresponds to TRBD1 (6 bases). The germline CDR1 and CDR2 sequences are MNHNY and SVGAGI (reference sequence). V was clipped by 2 bases and J by 7 bases, with 12 bases between them. This CDR3 has 14 residues. CDR3: CASSYSKRGQPQHF. The CDR3 bases are TGTGCCAGCAGTTACAGTAAAAGGGGGCAGCCCCAGCATTTT.

The chain employs TRBV30 and TRBJ1-2, with a possible D match to TRBD1 (6 bases). Trimming took 0 bases from V and 8 from J, leaving 16 bases between them. CDR3 length: 14 amino acids. CDR1 GTSNPN and CDR2 SVGIG come from the germline V gene (reference sequence). CDR3 residues: CAWSVVGGAQGYTF. CDR3 DNA sequence: TGTGCCTGGAGTGTGGTAGGGGGGGCGCAAGGCTACACCTTC.

The chain is built from TRBV19 and TRBJ2-1; 10 bases map to TRBD2. J was trimmed by 16 bases and V by 5 bases; bases with no gene match: 5. CDR3 length: 11 residues. The V gene's germline CDR1 is LNHDA and CDR2 SQIVND (reference sequence). The CDR3 sequence is CASSQGLAHFF. In DNA form, the CDR3 reads TGTGCCAGTAGTCAGGGACTAGCGCACTTCTTC.

This chain links TRBV18 with TRBJ2-5, with D tentatively TRBD2 (5 bases). CDR3 length: 13 residues. V lost 0 bases to trimming and J lost 5 bases, with 7 bases between them. Looked up from germline, CDR1 is KGHSH and CDR2 is LQKENI. The CDR3 nucleotides read TGTGCCAGCTCACCACCCAGGAGGGAGACCCAGTACTTC. This translates into CASSPPRRETQYF.

This rearrangement joins TRBV7-9 to TRBJ1-2; the match to TRBD1 covers 9 bases. The V segment lost 1 base and the J segment 4 bases; nucleotides outside the gene matches: 7. The CDR3 has 16 amino acids. CDR1 SEHNR and CDR2 FQNEAQ come from the germline V gene (reference sequence). CDR3 sequence (DNA): TGTGCCAGCAGCTTAGATTTGGACAGGGGACCCTATGGCTACACCTTC. Its translation: CASSLDLDRGPYGYTF.

V gene TRBV10-3 combines with J gene TRBJ1-1, with no clear D. Looked up from germline, CDR1 is ENHRY and CDR2 is SYGVKD. V lost 6 bases and J lost 6, with 17 bases in between. CDR3 length equals 14 residues. The CDR3 nucleotides read TGTGCCATCAGGCCGGTCAGAGAGCGGCCTGAAGCTTTCTTT. As protein: CAIRPVRERPEAFF.

V gene TRBV6-1 combines with J gene TRBJ1-5; TRBD1 matches 7 bases. Trimming took 8 bases from V and 9 from J; bases not matched to a gene: 10. The CDR3 totals 13 residues. The germline CDR1 and CDR2 sequences are MNHNS and SASEGT. The CDR3 coding sequence is TGTGCCAGCCAAGGGACAGCCTTGGGGCCCCAGCATTTT. Translation: CASQGTALGPQHF.

The chain uses TRBV6-4 and TRBJ2-1; 10 nucleotides agree with TRBD2. The length of the CDR3 is 15 residues. The V gene end was trimmed by 2 bases and the J gene end by 5 bases; junction bases not matched to a gene: 3. Germline V gives CDR1 MRHNA, CDR2 SNTAGT. DNA for the CDR3: TGTGCCAGCAGTGACGTAGCGGGGGGCAACAATGAGCAGTTCTTC. This translates into CASSDVAGGNNEQFF.

The CDR3 DNA reads as TGTGCCAGCAGTCGGACTAGCGCGAGCTCCTACAATGAGCAGTTCTTC. Protein product: CASSRTSASSYNEQFF. The chain employs TRBV4-2 and TRBJ2-1; 9 positions match TRBD2. Losses at the gene ends were 6 bases for V and 0 bases for J; bases not matched to a gene: 6. Germline loops: CDR1 LGHNA, CDR2 YNFKEQ. CDR3 length: 16 residues.

This chain links TRBV30 with TRBJ2-7; 16 nucleotides align to TRBD2. This CDR3 spans 16 amino acids. Germline-derived CDR1 and CDR2 are GTSNPN and SVGIG (reference sequence). Trimming cost V 8 bases and J 5 bases; bases outside gene matches: 12. As DNA, the CDR3 is TGTGCCGGGAAACCGGGACTAGCGGGAGGGTCCCACGAGCAGTACTTC. Amino acids: CAGKPGLAGGSHEQYF.

This rearrangement joins TRBV4-3 to TRBJ1-2; unclear D gene. The germline CDR1 and CDR2 sequences are LGHNA and YSLEER. The V end lost 0 bases, the J end lost 4 bases, and 12 bases lay between the germline ends. The length of the CDR3 is 15 residues. Here the CDR3 DNA reads TGCGCCAGCAGCCAAGAGTTAGCGGGCTTCTATGGCTACACCTTC. Protein: CASSQELAGFYGYTF.

The V gene is TRBV7-9, the J gene TRBJ2-3, with unresolved D. Trimming removed 1 base at V and 10 bases at J, with 9 bases between. Germline-derived CDR1 and CDR2 are SEHNR and FQNEAQ (reference sequence). This CDR3 is built from 12 residues. The CDR3 reads CASSLEGAAQYF. In DNA form, the CDR3 reads TGTGCCAGCAGCTTAGAAGGAGCCGCGCAGTATTTT.

The J gene is TRBJ2-7, the V gene TRBV6-5; 12 nucleotides match TRBD2. Germline V gene lookup returns CDR1 MNHEY and CDR2 SVGAGI. V shed 4 bases, J shed 5 bases, and the junction held 6 bases outside the gene matches. This CDR3 spans 15 amino acids. The CDR3 loop reads CASSSWTSGVHEQYF. The CDR3 DNA sequence: TGTGCCAGCAGTTCCTGGACTAGCGGGGTCCACGAGCAGTACTTC.

The chain carries TRBV15 and TRBJ1-5; TRBD1 agrees at 9 bases. The CDR3 totals 17 residues. CDR1 and CDR2 from the germline V gene are LNHNV and YYDKDF (reference sequence). V lost 1 base to trimming and J lost 10 bases; unmatched junction nucleotides: 14. Here the CDR3 reads CATSRGEGQGDNRPQHF. DNA of the CDR3: TGTGCCACCAGCAGAGGAGAGGGACAGGGAGATAATCGACCCCAGCATTTT.

The J gene is TRBJ2-7, the V gene TRBV7-9; the match to TRBD1 covers 11 bases. This CDR3 has 16 amino acids. CDR1 SEHNR and CDR2 FQNEAQ come from the germline V gene (reference sequence). Unmatched junction bases numbered 9, after V lost 5 bases and J lost 3 bases. This CDR3 is CASSAPRGQGVYEQYF. The CDR3 bases are TGTGCCAGCAGCGCCCCTCGGGGACAGGGGGTCTACGAGCAGTACTTC. The entire variable domain, with the rest obtained from reference TRBV7-9 and TRBJ2-7, is as follows: DTGVSQNPRHKITKRGQNVTFRCDPISEHNRLYWYRQTLGQGPEFLTYFQNEAQLEKSRLLSDRFSAERPKGSFSTLEIQRTEQGDSAMYLCASSAPRGQGVYEQYFGPGTRLTVT.

The V and J genes are TRBV9 and TRBJ2-7; D gene unclear. The germline CDR1 and CDR2 sequences are SGDLS and YYNGEE. This CDR3 contains 15 residues. With 1 base removed from V and 0 bases from J, the gap between germline ends came to 11 bases. CDR3 sequence reads: CASSVSAYSSYEQYF. The CDR3 DNA follows: TGTGCCAGCAGCGTAAGTGCTTACAGCTCCTACGAGCAGTACTTC.